A single sample gave rise to the 23 T cell receptor beta chains below, sequenced in a study of beta chain features in type 1 diabetes. All of the isolated RNA was reverse transcribed, so expressed TCRB transcripts were sequenced. The repertoire was sequenced with immunoSEQ multiplex PCR; TCRdb's copy has only in-frame clones and lacks some. Of some 300,000 clones detected, approximately 8% appear once; the ten largest clones hold more than 1%. Sequencing was carried out using central memory CD4+ T cells from blood. These receptors were obtained from a woman between 18 and 29 years old in good health.

This sequence joins TRBV5-1 and TRBJ2-3; 7 nucleotides agree with TRBD1. The CDR3 length is 12 residues. Unmatched junction bases numbered 1, after V lost 3 bases and J lost 6 bases. Germline values: CDR1 SGHRS, CDR2 YFSETQ. This chain's CDR3 is CASSSRGDTQYF. The CDR3 coding sequence is TGCGCCAGCAGCTCCAGGGGGGATACGCAGTATTTT. Based on the CDR3 plus reference TRBV5-1 and TRBJ2-3, the full variable domain is KAGVTQTPRYLIKTRGQQVTLSCSPISGHRSVSWYQQTPGQGLQFLFEYFSETQRNKGNFPGRFSGRQFSNSRSEMNVSTLELGDSALYLCASSSRGDTQYFGPGTRLTVL.

This clone occurred a few times. The chain joins TRBV4-2 to TRBJ2-5; 8 bases map to TRBD2. The J segment lost 4 bases and the V segment lost 3 bases, leaving 13 bases of the junction unmatched. The CDR3 loop spans 17 amino acids. CDR1 LGHNA and CDR2 YNFKEQ come from the germline V gene. The DNA for the CDR3 is TGTGCCAGCAGCCATATTTCTAGCGGGTCATATCGAGAGACCCAGTACTTC. Translated, it gives CASSHISSGSYRETQYF.

The chain recombines TRBV29-1 with TRBJ1-2, with no clear D. This CDR3 comprises 12 residues. Germline CDR1 SQVTM, CDR2 ANQGSEA. V was pared by 3 bases and J by 6 bases, with 11 bases between. In DNA form, the CDR3 reads TGCAGCGTTGAGCGCATCGGGAATGGCTACACCTTC. Translated, it gives CSVERIGNGYTF.

This clone occurred many times. The chain combines TRBV7-9 with TRBJ1-1, with TRBD1 identical over 7 bases. V lost 0 bases, J lost 5 bases, and 6 bases stayed unmatched. The CDR3 is made up of 15 amino acids. Per germline, CDR1 SEHNR and CDR2 FQNEAQ (reference sequence). The CDR3: CASSLAARGRTEAFF. Written as DNA, the CDR3 is TGTGCCAGCAGCTTAGCGGCCAGGGGGAGAACTGAAGCTTTCTTT.

The table lists this clone with many counts. The rearrangement uses TRBV27 and TRBJ2-5; no clear D gene. From germline, CDR1 is MNHEY and CDR2 SMNVEV (reference sequence). This CDR3 contains 12 residues. Trimming left V 2 bases short and J 4 bases short, with 5 bases between. CDR3 bases: TGTGCCAGCAGTTTAGTAGGAGAGACCCAGTACTTC. Amino acids: CASSLVGETQYF.

This rearrangement joins TRBV28 to TRBJ2-1; D may be TRBD2 (7 bases). Between the trimmed V and J ends, which lost 8 bases and 4 bases, there was a span of 21 bases. Per the germline V gene, CDR1 is MDHEN and CDR2 is SYDVKM. CDR3 size: 16 residues. The chain's CDR3 is CASGVGGAASYNEQFF. The CDR3 DNA reads as TGTGCCAGCGGAGTTGGGGGGGCGGCTTCATACAATGAGCAGTTCTTC.

This clone was counted between two and nine times. The V call is TRBV10-3, the J call TRBJ1-2; D is possibly TRBD1 (5 bases). The CDR3 spans 16 residues. Germline V lookup: CDR1 ENHRY, CDR2 SYGVKD. V lost 0 bases to trimming and J lost 4 bases, with 15 bases between them. The CDR3 sequence is CAISESQGRGTYGYTF. In nucleotides, the CDR3 is TGTGCCATCAGTGAGTCACAAGGACGGGGGACCTATGGCTACACCTTC.

V and J are TRBV5-1 and TRBJ2-3, with no clear D. The CDR3 spans 14 residues. With 4 bases removed from V and 6 bases from J, the gap between germline ends came to 15 bases. Germline assignment: CDR1 SGHRS and CDR2 YFSETQ. The CDR3 DNA reads as TGCGCCAGCAGCCGACTGACGGACCTCGATACGCAGTATTTT. Translation gives CASSRLTDLDTQYF.

This clone was detected ten times or more. The J gene is TRBJ2-7, the V gene TRBV9; D possibly corresponds to TRBD1 (6 bases). This CDR3 is 12 amino acids long. Looked up from germline, CDR1 is SGDLS and CDR2 is YYNGEE. V lost 3 bases to trimming and J lost 3 bases, with 7 bases between them. The CDR3 sequence: CASSEQGYEQYF. The CDR3 nucleotides are TGTGCCAGCAGCGAACAGGGCTACGAGCAGTACTTC.

This chain links TRBV28 with TRBJ2-3; 12 nucleotides agree with TRBD2. The J segment lost 3 bases and the V segment lost 2 bases, leaving 3 bases of the junction unmatched. CDR1 is MDHEN, CDR2 SYDVKM, per germline. There are 16 residues in the CDR3. The CDR3 sequence is CASSLATSGGTDTQYF. The CDR3 region has the DNA TGTGCCAGCAGTTTAGCTACTAGCGGGGGGACAGATACGCAGTATTTT.

This clone was counted between two and nine times. The V call is TRBV6-1, the J call TRBJ2-7; 7 positions match TRBD1. The CDR3 extends over 15 amino acids. CDR1 and CDR2 from the germline V gene are MNHNS and SASEGT. V shed 9 bases, J shed 0 bases, and the junction held 11 bases outside the gene matches. The DNA of the CDR3 is TGTGCCAGTAACCGAACAGGGGTGAACTCCTACGAGCAGTACGTC. Translating it yields CASNRTGVNSYEQYV.

V gene TRBV18 combines with J gene TRBJ2-3, with D unresolved. The CDR3 spans 14 residues. Germline V gives CDR1 KGHSH, CDR2 LQKENI. V gave up 2 bases and J gave up 3 bases, with 9 bases separating them. CDR3 sequence reads: CASSPLEATDTQYF. The CDR3, as DNA: TGTGCCAGCTCACCATTGGAAGCAACAGATACGCAGTATTTT.

In regard to this clone: Additional DNA sequences in this sample encode the identical CDR3. This rearrangement joins TRBV20-1 to TRBJ2-7, with 8 bases that match TRBD1. Germline values: CDR1 DFQATT, CDR2 SNEGSKA (reference sequence). V shed 6 bases, J shed 6 bases, and the junction held 4 bases outside the gene matches. The length of the CDR3 is 11 residues. The CDR3 region has the DNA TGCAGTGCGGACAGGGATCGCGAGCAGTACTTC. It translates to CSADRDREQYF.

This chain joins TRBV6-1 and TRBJ2-1; 9 positions match TRBD2. After removal of 1 base from V and 11 bases from J, the junction contained 6 bases not matched to a gene. CDR3 length: 14 amino acids. The germline V gene has CDR1 MNHNS and CDR2 SASEGT. In DNA, the CDR3 is TGTGCCAGCAGTGAAGGGCTAGCGGGATTAAAGCAGTTCTTC. The encoded protein is CASSEGLAGLKQFF.

This clone appeared a few times. The rearrangement joins TRBV5-4 to TRBJ2-5, with D hard to call. Looked up from germline, CDR1 is SGHNT and CDR2 is YYREEE (reference sequence). The CDR3 totals 14 residues. V was pared by 4 bases and J by 5 bases, with 15 bases between. CDR3 protein: CASSHPGLAETQYF. In DNA form, the CDR3 reads TGTGCCAGCAGCCACCCCGGGCTCGCGGAGACCCAGTACTTC.

The CDR3 region has the DNA TGTGCCAGCAGTTTACATACGTCGGGGACCCAGTACTTC. Its protein is CASSLHTSGTQYF. The chain carries TRBV28 and TRBJ2-5; D remains ambiguous. V dropped 2 bases and J dropped 7 bases, with 11 bases sitting between them. The CDR3 is 13 residues long. Germline V CDR1 and CDR2: MDHEN, SYDVKM.

This clone appeared many times. This chain joins TRBV6-6 and TRBJ1-1, with D possibly TRBD1 on 6 matching bases. The CDR3 sequence is 14 residues long. Trimming removed 6 bases at V and 1 base at J, with 12 bases between. From germline, CDR1 is MNHNY and CDR2 SVGAGI (reference sequence). The DNA of the CDR3 is TGTGCCAGCAGGCGACAGACAGGGAACACTGAAGCTTTCTTT. Amino acid sequence: CASRRQTGNTEAFF.

The sample holds a few counts of this clone. This chain joins TRBV7-9 and TRBJ2-5; D call uncertain. Trimming removed 3 bases from V and 3 bases from J, with 8 bases in between. CDR3 length equals 13 residues. CDR1 is SEHNR, CDR2 FQNEAQ, per germline (reference sequence). The CDR3 sequence: CASSFITEETQYF. The CDR3 DNA follows: TGTGCCAGCAGCTTTATCACAGAAGAGACCCAGTACTTC.

The CDR3 spells CATVSGQGAGTEAFF. The CDR3 coding sequence is TGTGCCACAGTCTCAGGGCAGGGGGCCGGAACTGAAGCTTTCTTT. This chain connects TRBV6-6 to TRBJ1-1; 8 bases agree with TRBD1. CDR3 size: 15 residues. The V gene end was trimmed by 10 bases and the J gene end by 5 bases; junction bases not matched to a gene: 15. Germline V gives CDR1 MNHNY, CDR2 SVGAGI (reference sequence).

This clone was seen a handful of times. The genes are TRBV15 and TRBJ1-2, with D maybe TRBD1 (6 bases). V gave up 2 bases and J gave up 2 bases, with 12 bases separating them. CDR3 length equals 15 residues. From germline, CDR1 is LNHNV and CDR2 YYDKDF (reference sequence). CDR3 nucleotide sequence: TGTGCCACCAGCAGAAGGGGGACCAGGAACTATGGCTACACCTTC. It yields the protein CATSRRGTRNYGYTF.

In its sample, this clone was seen a few times. This chain uses TRBV28 with TRBJ1-5; no firm D call. The ends were cut back, 8 bases at V and 6 bases at J, with 11 bases in the middle. The germline CDR1 and CDR2 sequences are MDHEN and SYDVKM. The CDR3 length is 12 residues. CDR3 protein: CASRRYGQPQHF. CDR3 DNA sequence: TGTGCCAGCCGACGGTACGGTCAGCCCCAGCATTTT. Filled out from reference TRBV28 and TRBJ1-5, the complete variable domain reads DVKVTQSSRYLVKRTGEKVFLECVQDMDHENMFWYRQDPGLGLRLIYFSYDVKMKEKGDIPEGYSVSREKKERFSLILESASTNQTSMYLCASRRYGQPQHFGDGTRLSIL.

This rearrangement joins TRBV30 to TRBJ2-5, with D possibly matching TRBD1 (6 bases). The last part of the DNA fits TRBJ2-7 better; the J call may be wrong. The germline CDR1 and CDR2 sequences are GTSNPN and SVGIG (reference sequence). The CDR3 extends over 14 amino acids. The CDR3 reads CAWDRSEGPYEQYF. In DNA, the CDR3 is TGTGCCTGGGACAGGTCTGAGGGCCCCTACGAGCAGTACTTC.

The rearrangement links TRBV7-9 to TRBJ2-1; 8 nucleotides agree with TRBD2. The CDR3 has 15 residues. Unmatched junction bases numbered 7, after V lost 1 base and J lost 8 bases. Germline CDR1 is SEHNR and CDR2 is FQNEAQ (reference sequence). CDR3 loop: CASSLVGTSYDEQFF. The CDR3 coding sequence is TGTGCCAGCAGCTTAGTAGGGACTAGTTACGATGAGCAGTTCTTC.